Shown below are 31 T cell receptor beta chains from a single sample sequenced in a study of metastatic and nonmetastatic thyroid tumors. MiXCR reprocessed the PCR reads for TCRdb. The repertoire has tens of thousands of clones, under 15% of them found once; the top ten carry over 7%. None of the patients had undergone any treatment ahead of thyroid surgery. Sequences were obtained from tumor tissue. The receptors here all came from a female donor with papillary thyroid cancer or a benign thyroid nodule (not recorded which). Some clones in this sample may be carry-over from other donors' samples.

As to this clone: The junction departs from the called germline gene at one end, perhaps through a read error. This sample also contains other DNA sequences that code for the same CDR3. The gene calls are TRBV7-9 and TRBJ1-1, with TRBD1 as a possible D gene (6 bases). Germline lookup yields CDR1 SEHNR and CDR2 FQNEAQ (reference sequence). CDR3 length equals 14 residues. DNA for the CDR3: TGTGCCAGCAGCCTAAAAGCCGGGGGGGCTGAGGCTTTCTTT. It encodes CASSLKAGGAEAFF.

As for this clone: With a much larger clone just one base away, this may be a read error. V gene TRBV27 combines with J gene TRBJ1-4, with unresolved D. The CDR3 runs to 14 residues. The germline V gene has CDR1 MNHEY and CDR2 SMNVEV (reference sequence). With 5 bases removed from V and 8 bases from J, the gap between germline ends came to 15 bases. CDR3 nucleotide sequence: TGTGCCAGCAGTAAGATACGGGGTGAGGAAAAACTGTTTTTT. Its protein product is CASSKIRGEEKLFF.

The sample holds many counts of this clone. The CDR3 region is CASSPQRTGEYF. CDR3 nucleotide sequence: TGTGCCAGCAGCCCCCAAAGGACAGGGGAGTACTTC. The chain employs TRBV11-2 and TRBJ2-4; 9 bases agree with TRBD1. Per germline, CDR1 SGHAT and CDR2 FQNNGV. The CDR3 runs to 12 residues. V dropped 5 bases and J dropped 14; count of bases not matched to a gene: 7.

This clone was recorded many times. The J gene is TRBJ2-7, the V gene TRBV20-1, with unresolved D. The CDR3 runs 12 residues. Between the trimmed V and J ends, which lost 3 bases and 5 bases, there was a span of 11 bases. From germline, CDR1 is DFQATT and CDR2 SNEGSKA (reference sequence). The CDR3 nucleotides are TGCAGTGCTAGGAGTACCCTGGACGAGCAGTACTTC. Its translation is CSARSTLDEQYF.

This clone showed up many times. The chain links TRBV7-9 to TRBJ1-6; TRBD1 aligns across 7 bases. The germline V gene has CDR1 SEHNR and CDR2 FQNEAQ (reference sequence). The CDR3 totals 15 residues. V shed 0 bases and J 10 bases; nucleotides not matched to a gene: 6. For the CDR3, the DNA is TGTGCCAGCAGCTTAGCGCTACAGGGGCAGTCACCCCTCCACTTT. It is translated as CASSLALQGQSPLHF.

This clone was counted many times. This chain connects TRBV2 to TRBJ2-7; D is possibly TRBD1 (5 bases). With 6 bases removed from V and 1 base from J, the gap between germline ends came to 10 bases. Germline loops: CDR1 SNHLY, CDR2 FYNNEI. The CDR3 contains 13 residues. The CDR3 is CASRLQGSYEQYF. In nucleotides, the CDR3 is TGTGCCAGCAGACTGCAGGGATCCTACGAGCAGTACTTC.

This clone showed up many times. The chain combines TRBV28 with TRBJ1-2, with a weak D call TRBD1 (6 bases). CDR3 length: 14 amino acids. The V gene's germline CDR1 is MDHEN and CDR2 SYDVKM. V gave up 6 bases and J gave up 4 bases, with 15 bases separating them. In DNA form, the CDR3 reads TGTGCCAGCAGACGTACAGGGTCTACCTATGGCTACACCTTC. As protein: CASRRTGSTYGYTF.

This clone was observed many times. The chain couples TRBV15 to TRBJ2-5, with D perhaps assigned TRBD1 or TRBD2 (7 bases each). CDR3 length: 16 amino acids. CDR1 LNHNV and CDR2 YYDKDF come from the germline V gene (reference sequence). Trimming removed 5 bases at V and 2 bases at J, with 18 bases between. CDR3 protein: CATSPQTGRGQETQYF. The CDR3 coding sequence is TGTGCCACCAGCCCCCAGACAGGGAGGGGACAAGAGACCCAGTACTTC.

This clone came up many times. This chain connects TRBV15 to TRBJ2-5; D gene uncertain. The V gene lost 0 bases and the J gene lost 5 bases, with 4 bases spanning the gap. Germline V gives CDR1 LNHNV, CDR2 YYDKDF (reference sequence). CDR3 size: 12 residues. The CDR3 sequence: CATSRDAETQYF. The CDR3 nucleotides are TGTGCCACCAGCAGAGACGCGGAGACCCAGTACTTC.

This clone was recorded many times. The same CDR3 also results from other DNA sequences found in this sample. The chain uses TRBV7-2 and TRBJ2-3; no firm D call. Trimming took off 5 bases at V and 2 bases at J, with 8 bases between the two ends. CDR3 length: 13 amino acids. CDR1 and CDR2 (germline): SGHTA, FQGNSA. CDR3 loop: CASSLDHTDTQYF. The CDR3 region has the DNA TGTGCCAGCAGCCTGGACCACACAGATACGCAGTATTTT.

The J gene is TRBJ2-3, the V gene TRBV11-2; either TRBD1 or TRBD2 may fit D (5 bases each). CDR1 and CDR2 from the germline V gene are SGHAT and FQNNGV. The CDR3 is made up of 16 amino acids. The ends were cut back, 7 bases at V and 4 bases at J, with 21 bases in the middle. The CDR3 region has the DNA TGTGCCAGCATCTTGGGGGAGCGAACAATCTCAGATACGCAGTATTTT. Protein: CASILGERTISDTQYF.

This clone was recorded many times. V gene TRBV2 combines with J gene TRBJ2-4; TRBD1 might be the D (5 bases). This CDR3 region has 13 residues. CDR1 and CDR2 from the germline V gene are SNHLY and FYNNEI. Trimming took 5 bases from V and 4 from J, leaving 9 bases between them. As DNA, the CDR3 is TGTGCCAGCAGTCCCCGACAGAAAAACATTCAGTACTTC. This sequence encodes CASSPRQKNIQYF. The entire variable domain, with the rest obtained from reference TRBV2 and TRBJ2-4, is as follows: EPEVTQTPSHQVTQMGQEVILRCVPISNHLYFYWYRQILGQKVEFLVSFYNNEISEKSEIFDDQFSVERPDGSNFTLKIRSTKLEDSAMYFCASSPRQKNIQYFGAGTRLSVL.

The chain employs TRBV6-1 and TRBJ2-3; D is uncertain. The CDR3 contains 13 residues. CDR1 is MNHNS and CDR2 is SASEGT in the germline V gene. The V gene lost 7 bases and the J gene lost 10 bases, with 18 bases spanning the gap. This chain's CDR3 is CASTEVSKSSQYF. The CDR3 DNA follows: TGTGCCAGCACAGAGGTGTCCAAAAGTTCGCAGTATTTT.

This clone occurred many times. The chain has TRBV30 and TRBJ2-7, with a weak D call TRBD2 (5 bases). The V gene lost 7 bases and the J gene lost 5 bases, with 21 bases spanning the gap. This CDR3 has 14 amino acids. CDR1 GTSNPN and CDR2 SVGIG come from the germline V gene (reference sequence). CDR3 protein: CASGASLARDEQYF. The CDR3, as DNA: TGTGCCTCCGGCGCGTCTTTAGCGAGAGACGAGCAGTACTTC.

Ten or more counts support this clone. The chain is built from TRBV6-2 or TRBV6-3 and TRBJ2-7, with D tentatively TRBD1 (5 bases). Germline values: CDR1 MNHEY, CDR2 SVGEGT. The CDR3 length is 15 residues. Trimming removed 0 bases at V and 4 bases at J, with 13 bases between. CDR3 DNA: TGTGCCAGCAGTTACTCGCCGATACAGGTTTACGAGCAGTACTTC. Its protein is CASSYSPIQVYEQYF.

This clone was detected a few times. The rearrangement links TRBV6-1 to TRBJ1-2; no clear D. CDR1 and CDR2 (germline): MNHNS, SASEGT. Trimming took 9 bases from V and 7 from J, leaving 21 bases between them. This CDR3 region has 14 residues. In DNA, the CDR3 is TGTGCCAGTACGAAGAGCGGCGACACGACTGGCTACACCTTC. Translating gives CASTKSGDTTGYTF.

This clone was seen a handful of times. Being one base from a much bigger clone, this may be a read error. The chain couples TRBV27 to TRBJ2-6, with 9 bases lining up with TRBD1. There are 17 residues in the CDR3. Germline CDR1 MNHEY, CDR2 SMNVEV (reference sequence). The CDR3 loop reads CASRGGTGNPGANVMTF. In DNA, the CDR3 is TGTGCCAGCAGGGGGGGGACAGGGAATCCTGGGGCCAACGTCATGACTTTC. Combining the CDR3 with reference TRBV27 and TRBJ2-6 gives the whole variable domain EAQVTQNPRYLITVTGKKLTVTCSQNMNHEYMSWYRQDPGLGLRQIYYSMNVEVTDKGDVPEGYKVSRKEKRNFPLILESPSPNQTSLYFCASRGGTGNPGANVMTFGAGSRLTVL.

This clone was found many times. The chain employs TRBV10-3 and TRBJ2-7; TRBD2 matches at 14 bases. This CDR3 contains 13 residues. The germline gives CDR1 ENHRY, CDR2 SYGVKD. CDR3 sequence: CAGTSGRTHEQYF. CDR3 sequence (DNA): TGTGCGGGGACTAGCGGGAGAACCCACGAGCAGTACTTC.

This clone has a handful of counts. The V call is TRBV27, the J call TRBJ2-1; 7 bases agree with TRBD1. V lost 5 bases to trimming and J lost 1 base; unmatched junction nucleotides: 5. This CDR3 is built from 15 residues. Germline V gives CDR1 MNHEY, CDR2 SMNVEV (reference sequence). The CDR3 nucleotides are TGTGCCAGCAGTCCACAGGGGCCATCCTACAATGAGCAGTTCTTC. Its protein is CASSPQGPSYNEQFF.

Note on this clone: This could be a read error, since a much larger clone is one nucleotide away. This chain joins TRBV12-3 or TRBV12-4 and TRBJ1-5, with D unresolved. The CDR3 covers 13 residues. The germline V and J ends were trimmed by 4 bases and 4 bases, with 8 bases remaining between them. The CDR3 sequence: CASSYNENQPQHF. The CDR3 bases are TGTGCCAGCAGTTATAACGAAAATCAGCCCCAGCATTTT.

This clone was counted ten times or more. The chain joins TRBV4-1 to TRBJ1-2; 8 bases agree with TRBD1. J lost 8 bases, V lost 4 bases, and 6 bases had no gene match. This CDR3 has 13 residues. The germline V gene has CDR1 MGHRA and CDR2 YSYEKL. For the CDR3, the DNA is TGCGCCAGCAGCCCAGACAGGGGTGGCGGCTACACCTTC. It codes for CASSPDRGGGYTF.

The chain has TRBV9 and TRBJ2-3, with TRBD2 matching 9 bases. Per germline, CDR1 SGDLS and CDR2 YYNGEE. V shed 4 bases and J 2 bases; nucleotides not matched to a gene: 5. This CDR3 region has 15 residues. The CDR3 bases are TGTGCCAGCAGCCCTTGGACTAGCGACACAGATACGCAGTATTTT. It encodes CASSPWTSDTDTQYF.

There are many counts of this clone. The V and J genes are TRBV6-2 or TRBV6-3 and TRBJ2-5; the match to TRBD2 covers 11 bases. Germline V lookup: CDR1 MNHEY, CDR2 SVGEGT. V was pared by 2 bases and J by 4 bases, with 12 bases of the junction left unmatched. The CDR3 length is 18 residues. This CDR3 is CASSYPQSGTSGRETQYF. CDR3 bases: TGTGCCAGCAGTTACCCCCAGTCGGGGACTAGCGGTCGAGAGACCCAGTACTTC.

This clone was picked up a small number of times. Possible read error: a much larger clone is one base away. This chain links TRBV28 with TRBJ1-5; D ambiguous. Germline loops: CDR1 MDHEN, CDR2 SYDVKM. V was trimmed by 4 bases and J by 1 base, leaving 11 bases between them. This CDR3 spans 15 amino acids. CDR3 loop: CASSSDLVSNQPQHF. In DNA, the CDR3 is TGTGCCAGCAGTTCGGACCTAGTAAGCAATCAGCCCCAGCATTTT.

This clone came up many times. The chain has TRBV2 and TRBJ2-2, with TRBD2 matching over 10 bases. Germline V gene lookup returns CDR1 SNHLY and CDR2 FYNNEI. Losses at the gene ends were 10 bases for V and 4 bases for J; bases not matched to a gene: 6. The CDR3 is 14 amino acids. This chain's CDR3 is CAIIAGGGTGELFF. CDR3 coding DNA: TGTGCCATAATAGCGGGAGGTGGCACCGGGGAGCTGTTTTTT.

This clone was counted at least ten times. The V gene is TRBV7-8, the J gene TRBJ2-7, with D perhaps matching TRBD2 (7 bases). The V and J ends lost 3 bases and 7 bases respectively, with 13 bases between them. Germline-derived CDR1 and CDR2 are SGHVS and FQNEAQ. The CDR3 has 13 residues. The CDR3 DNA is TGTGCCAGCAGCTTTGATAGGGGGGGGGAGCAGTACTTC. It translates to CASSFDRGGEQYF.

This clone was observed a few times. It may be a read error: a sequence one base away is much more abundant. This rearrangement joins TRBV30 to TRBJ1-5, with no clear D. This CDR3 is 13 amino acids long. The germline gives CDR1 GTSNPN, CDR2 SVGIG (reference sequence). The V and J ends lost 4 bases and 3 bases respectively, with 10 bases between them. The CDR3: CAWTGSPNQPQHF. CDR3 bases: TGTGCCTGGACGGGATCCCCCAATCAGCCCCAGCATTTT.

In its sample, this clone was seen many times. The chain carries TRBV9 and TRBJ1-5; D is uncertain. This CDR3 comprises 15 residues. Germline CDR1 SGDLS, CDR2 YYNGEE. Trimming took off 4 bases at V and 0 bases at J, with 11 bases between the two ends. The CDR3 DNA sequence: TGTGCCAGCAGCCCCCTCTCGAATAGCAATCAGCCCCAGCATTTT. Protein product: CASSPLSNSNQPQHF.

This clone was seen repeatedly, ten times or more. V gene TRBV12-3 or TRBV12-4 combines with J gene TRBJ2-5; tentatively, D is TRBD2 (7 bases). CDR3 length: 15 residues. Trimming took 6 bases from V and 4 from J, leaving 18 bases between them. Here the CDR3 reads CASRGGLLRGETQYF. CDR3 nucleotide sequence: TGTGCCAGCAGGGGGGGGCTCCTTAGGGGAGAGACCCAGTACTTC.

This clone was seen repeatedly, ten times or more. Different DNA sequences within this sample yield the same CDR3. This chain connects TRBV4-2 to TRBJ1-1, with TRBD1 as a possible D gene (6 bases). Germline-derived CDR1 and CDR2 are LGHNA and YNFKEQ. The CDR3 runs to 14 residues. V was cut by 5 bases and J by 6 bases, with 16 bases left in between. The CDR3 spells CASSVSGAQAEAFF. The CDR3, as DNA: TGTGCCAGCAGCGTCTCAGGGGCGCAAGCTGAAGCTTTCTTT.

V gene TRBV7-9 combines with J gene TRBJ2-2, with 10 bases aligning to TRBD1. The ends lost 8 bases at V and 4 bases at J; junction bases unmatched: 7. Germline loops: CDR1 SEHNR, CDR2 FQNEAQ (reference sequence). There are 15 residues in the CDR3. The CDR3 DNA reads TGTGCCAGCGTTTTCAGGACAGGGGGCACCGGGGAGCTGTTTTTT. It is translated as CASVFRTGGTGELFF. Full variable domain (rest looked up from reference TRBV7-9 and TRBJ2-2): DTGVSQNPRHKITKRGQNVTFRCDPISEHNRLYWYRQTLGQGPEFLTYFQNEAQLEKSRLLSDRFSAERPKGSFSTLEIQRTEQGDSAMYLCASVFRTGGTGELFFGEGSRLTVL.